This is a list of T cell receptor beta chains from one sample in a study of T-cell reconstitution after alpha-beta-depleted transplantation in children. TCRdb re-called the PCR reads through MiXCR, storing one row per CDR3 protein. The sample lists hundreds of thousands of distinct CDR3 sequences, approximately 20% occurring once. Sequenced here: PBMCs from the stem cell graft donor, sampled from the stem cell graft. Receptor source: a human donor who donated a stem cell graft to a child with acute lymphoblastic leukemia. Each CDR3 is given without its conserved first and last residue. Clone size appears in some rows only: once, few, many, or a class for an expanded clone.

j_call cdr3_length v_call clone_size cdr3_aa
TRBJ2-1 13 TRBV29-1 few SVVAGGPQDNEQF
TRBJ2-1 12 TRBV12-3/TRBV12-4 many ASSLGRGESEQF
TRBJ2-5 10 TRBV16 few ASSQSPTHSY
TRBJ2-5 13 TRBV7-3 few ASSNQGQIQETQY
TRBJ1-1 11 TRBV19 - ASSFQGAAEAF
TRBJ1-4 9 TRBV20-1 - SALRSEKLF
TRBJ2-1 13 TRBV29-1 - SVEAGESSYNEQF
TRBJ2-7 10 TRBV20-1 few SARKDSYEQY
TRBJ2-3 13 TRBV20-1 - SASIWRWPTDTQY
TRBJ2-1 11 TRBV20-1 few SAARRGDGGQF
TRBJ2-3 16 TRBV29-1 - SVEPRGPAGRATDTQY
TRBJ1-5 13 TRBV27 few ASKGMGRRGQPQH
TRBJ2-1 11 TRBV29-1 few SAPRSADNEQF
TRBJ2-7 13 TRBV5-5 few ASSPPRGAGYEQY
TRBJ2-7 12 TRBV27 - ASSLQGASYEQY
TRBJ2-7 14 TRBV4-1 few ASSQDGASGESEQY
TRBJ2-7 10 TRBV11-2 few ASSAADYEQY
TRBJ2-3 14 TRBV5-4 few ASSFDPGENTDTQY
TRBJ2-1 11 TRBV11-2 - ASSSQLRNEQF
TRBJ2-7 14 TRBV21-1 - ASSKSRGQPSYEQY
TRBJ2-7 9 TRBV12-3/TRBV12-4 - ASSHIYEQY
TRBJ2-1 13 TRBV27 - ASSLSESLYNDQF
TRBJ2-1 14 TRBV12-3/TRBV12-4 few ASRRPTSGSIDEQF
TRBJ1-2 12 TRBV3-1 few ASSQVSDYYGYT
TRBJ2-6 13 TRBV9 few ASSVAGAGANVLT
TRBJ2-3 14 TRBV15 - ATSSPWRHGTDTQY
TRBJ2-2 11 TRBV9 few ASSLNRGGELF
TRBJ2-7 13 TRBV13 few ASSSAGTGINEQY
TRBJ2-5 12 TRBV20-1 - SARDSGLQETQY
TRBJ1-5 12 TRBV20-1 few SAGYEGATQPQH
TRBJ1-1 14 TRBV5-1 few ASSLRGPPADTEAF
TRBJ1-1 12 TRBV6-1 few ASSLRGRAGEAF
TRBJ2-7 11 TRBV12-3/TRBV12-4 - ASSQRDPDEQY
TRBJ1-5 13 TRBV19 - ASSISGQFSQPQH
TRBJ2-1 11 TRBV19 - ASTDRGINEQF
TRBJ1-5 10 TRBV29-1 few SVLGEDQPQH
TRBJ2-7 12 TRBV7-8 few ASSATSLVREQY
TRBJ1-2 13 TRBV27 - ASSSAVRGEHGYT
TRBJ1-2 16 TRBV11-1 - ASSRVGRQGNPNYGYT
TRBJ2-7 12 TRBV5-6 - ASSKRGQTYEQY
TRBJ2-2 13 TRBV2 few ASRTGPINTGELF
TRBJ2-4 9 TRBV20-1 many SAEGLDIQY
TRBJ1-1 12 TRBV7-3 few ASSPQGGITEAF
TRBJ1-4 10 TRBV5-6 - ASSLMDEKLF
TRBJ1-2 13 TRBV29-1 few SVEGRTGDNYGYT
TRBJ2-1 14 TRBV9 - ASSVGLAGDDNEQF
TRBJ2-1 17 TRBV7-3 few ASSRLSLREVNSYNEQF
TRBJ2-7 9 TRBV5-1 many ASSGSYEQY
TRBJ1-2 15 TRBV7-9 - ASSLGDLKASNYGYT
TRBJ2-1 9 TRBV30 few AWISVYEQF
TRBJ2-3 15 TRBV3-1 - ASSQEWTGIPADTQY
TRBJ2-3 15 TRBV5-1 few ASSPIGLAGGTDTQY